This T cell receptor beta chain was identified in a study of response to subunit inactivated influenza vaccine. TCRdb called the RT-PCR reads again in MiXCR, with one record for every CDR3 protein. This table holds about 190,000 distinct CDR3 sequences, approximately 15% found once. Points from the study as a whole: The authors offered the suggestion that each seasonal influenza vaccination recruits few new T cells.

This clonotype turned up a few times. Antigen unknown. Germline CDR1 is SEHNR and CDR2 is FQNEAQ (reference sequence). V lost 5 bases to trimming and J lost 4 bases; unmatched junction nucleotides: 6. CDR3 length equals 14 residues. The material sequenced was CD8+ T cells sorted from PBMCs, taken approximately 5 days after vaccination. The receptor was isolated from a man aged 45-60 years who received an inactivated influenza vaccine. The rearrangement links TRBV7-9 to TRBJ1-2; TRBD1 matches 8 bases. The CDR3 region has the DNA TGTGCCAGCAGCGGATCCGGGACAGGCTATGGCTACACCTTC. Protein product: CASSGSGTGYGYTF.